What follows describes a single T cell receptor beta chain. This table comes from immunoSEQ multiplex PCR, and its TCRdb copy is limited to in-frame clones, with some not included. The top ten clones hold 7% to 9.5% of a sample with about 190,000 clones, 90% to 95% of them seen once. These data are taken from a study of T cell responses to AZD1222 COVID-19 vaccine. Trimming cost V 6 bases and J 5 bases; bases outside gene matches: 8. Germline loops: CDR1 MNHNY, CDR2 SVGAGI (reference sequence). The CDR3 runs to 14 residues. The J gene is TRBJ1-2, the V gene TRBV6-6, with TRBD1 matching 8 bases. The sequence was collected from an adult in good health. The starting material was peripheral blood, obtained on day 0 of AZD1222 vaccination. The CDR3 nucleotides read TGTGCCAGCAGGCCGACAGGGGAGGGGTATGGCTACACCTTC. It encodes CASRPTGEGYGYTF.